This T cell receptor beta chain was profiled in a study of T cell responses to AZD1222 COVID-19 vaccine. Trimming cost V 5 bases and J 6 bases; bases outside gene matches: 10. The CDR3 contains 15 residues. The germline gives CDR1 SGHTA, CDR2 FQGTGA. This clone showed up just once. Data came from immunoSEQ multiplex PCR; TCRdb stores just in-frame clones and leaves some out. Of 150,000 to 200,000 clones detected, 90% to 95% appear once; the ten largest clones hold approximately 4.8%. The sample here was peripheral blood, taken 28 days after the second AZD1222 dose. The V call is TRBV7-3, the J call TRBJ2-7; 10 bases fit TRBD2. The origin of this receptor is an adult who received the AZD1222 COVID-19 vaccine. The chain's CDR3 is CASSPASGSTREQYF. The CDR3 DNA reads TGTGCCAGCAGCCCCGCTAGCGGGAGTACTCGCGAGCAGTACTTC.